These 20 T cell receptor beta chains came from one sample sequenced in a study of cytomegalovirus exposure and HLA in healthy donors. Primers for the PCR totalled 60 Vbeta and 13 Jbeta. The data were produced by immunoSEQ multiplex PCR, yet TCRdb's version contains in-frame clones alone and is incomplete. The repertoire holds about 220,000 clones, approximately 80% seen once, with roughly 0.71% in the top ten. Sequenced sample: PBMCs. These receptors all stem from a boy aged 2 to 9 in good health and CMV-seronegative.

The V call is TRBV5-4, the J call TRBJ2-5; the match to TRBD2 covers 8 bases. With V trimmed by 2 bases and J by 5 bases, 8 bases remained unmatched. Per germline, CDR1 SGHNT and CDR2 YYREEE (reference sequence). The CDR3 runs 15 residues. CDR3 loop: CASSLLAEGQETQYF. In nucleotides, the CDR3 is TGTGCCAGCAGCTTACTAGCGGAGGGGCAGGAGACCCAGTACTTC.

The genes are TRBV6-1 and TRBJ2-7, with D uncertain. Per the germline V gene, CDR1 is MNHNS and CDR2 is SASEGT. This CDR3 region has 15 residues. V was cut by 3 bases and J by 2 bases, with 14 bases left in between. The CDR3 sequence is CASSDSFGSPYEQYF. CDR3 coding DNA: TGTGCCAGCAGTGACTCCTTCGGGTCACCCTACGAGCAGTACTTC.

The V and J genes are TRBV2 and TRBJ1-4; 7 nucleotides match TRBD1. J lost 7 bases, V lost 4 bases, and 9 bases had no gene match. The CDR3 extends over 15 amino acids. Germline lookup yields CDR1 SNHLY and CDR2 FYNNEI. CDR3 nucleotides: TGTGCCAGCAGTGCCCGACAGGGCTTGGGTGAAAAACTGTTTTTT. As protein: CASSARQGLGEKLFF.

The chain carries TRBV6-1 and TRBJ1-5, with a tentative D call TRBD1 (6 bases). Trimming removed 6 bases from V and 6 bases from J, with 12 bases in between. This CDR3 has 13 amino acids. Germline loops: CDR1 MNHNS, CDR2 SASEGT. The CDR3 DNA reads TGTGCCAGCAGGGACAGCTGGGGTCAGCCCCAGCATTTT. Translated: CASRDSWGQPQHF.

The V and J genes are TRBV29-1 and TRBJ2-1; TRBD1 might be the D (5 bases). Trimming left V 4 bases short and J 6 bases short, with 16 bases between. Germline assignment: CDR1 SQVTM and CDR2 ANQGSEA. CDR3 length: 14 residues. The CDR3 protein is CSVGGRAQVNEQFF. The DNA for the CDR3 is TGCAGCGTTGGGGGCAGGGCCCAGGTCAATGAGCAGTTCTTC.

The chain combines TRBV19 with TRBJ1-1, with D possibly being TRBD1 (6 bases). CDR3 size: 14 residues. The germline gives CDR1 LNHDA, CDR2 SQIVND (reference sequence). Trimming stripped 2 bases from V and 5 bases from J, with 12 bases between. CDR3 DNA: TGTGCCAGTAGTATATTTGGGGGCCCTACTGAAGCTTTCTTT. Its translation: CASSIFGGPTEAFF.

The CDR3 here is CASSTTGGGNEQYF. CDR3 nucleotides: TGTGCCAGCAGTACCACAGGGGGAGGAAACGAGCAGTACTTC. The V and J genes are TRBV6-6 and TRBJ2-7, with 8 bases identical to TRBD1. Germline V gives CDR1 MNHNY, CDR2 SVGAGI (reference sequence). V lost 5 bases, J lost 5 bases, and 8 bases stayed unmatched. This CDR3 contains 14 residues.

This chain connects TRBV15 to TRBJ2-7, with a tentative D call TRBD1 (5 bases). V was pared by 3 bases and J by 0 bases, with 15 bases between. Germline V CDR1 and CDR2: LNHNV, YYDKDF (reference sequence). This CDR3 has 16 amino acids. The CDR3 DNA follows: TGTGCCACCAGCAGGGAAGACAGCCATGCCTCCTACGAGCAGTACTTC. Its translation is CATSREDSHASYEQYF.

V usage is TRBV6-6 and J usage is TRBJ2-7; 11 positions match TRBD2. V was clipped by 5 bases and J by 1 base; unmatched bases: 4. The CDR3 has 15 amino acids. Per germline, CDR1 MNHNY and CDR2 SVGAGI (reference sequence). CDR3 sequence (DNA): TGTGCCAGCAGTACTAGCGGGAGAGGTTCCTACGAGCAGTACTTC. This translates into CASSTSGRGSYEQYF.

This chain uses TRBV9 with TRBJ1-4; 7 nucleotides match TRBD1. This CDR3 region has 17 residues. Trimming took 2 bases from V and 3 from J; bases not matched to a gene: 10. Looked up from germline, CDR1 is SGDLS and CDR2 is YYNGEE. The CDR3 protein is CASSVSPHRGPNEKLFF. CDR3 nucleotides: TGTGCCAGCAGCGTTAGTCCTCACAGGGGACCTAATGAAAAACTGTTTTTT.

This clone was seen a few times. The chain employs TRBV29-1 and TRBJ1-1, with D tentatively TRBD1 (6 bases). CDR3 length: 13 amino acids. From germline, CDR1 is SQVTM and CDR2 ANQGSEA. Trimming pared 3 bases from V and 3 bases from J, leaving 11 bases between. The CDR3 nucleotides are TGCAGCGTTGACGGACAGTCCCACACTGAAGCTTTCTTT. The encoded protein is CSVDGQSHTEAFF.

In its sample, this clone was seen once. The genes are TRBV7-3 and TRBJ2-1; the match to TRBD1 covers 11 bases. The CDR3 consists of 16 residues. The trim removed 2 bases at V and 9 bases at J, leaving 9 bases unmatched. Germline V lookup: CDR1 SGHTA, CDR2 FQGTGA. The DNA for the CDR3 is TGTGCCAGCAGCTTATCGGTAGGACAGGGGGCGTCTGAGCAGTTCTTC. Translating gives CASSLSVGQGASEQFF.

The chain carries TRBV27 and TRBJ2-7, with a tentative D call TRBD1 (5 bases). The V end lost 8 bases, the J end lost 0 bases, and 14 bases lay between the germline ends. Germline V gene sequence: CDR1 MNHEY, CDR2 SMNVEV (reference sequence). The CDR3 has 14 residues. CDR3 sequence: CASAGRQTSYEQYF. The CDR3 DNA sequence: TGTGCCAGCGCCGGCCGACAGACCTCCTACGAGCAGTACTTC.

V is TRBV6-1 and J is TRBJ1-5, with D possibly matching TRBD1 (6 bases). The V end was cut by 3 bases, the J end by 5 bases, with 11 bases between. CDR3 size: 14 residues. Germline assignment: CDR1 MNHNS and CDR2 SASEGT. The CDR3: CASSDRGIDQPQHF. CDR3 bases: TGTGCCAGCAGTGACAGGGGCATTGATCAGCCCCAGCATTTT.

The chain joins TRBV29-1 to TRBJ2-1, with 10 bases fitting TRBD1. CDR3 size: 13 residues. V lost 7 bases and J lost 8; bases outside the gene matches: 8. Germline-derived CDR1 and CDR2 are SQVTM and ANQGSEA. The CDR3 coding sequence is TGCAGCGCCTCGACAGGGGGCGGGGATGAGCAGTTCTTC. It codes for CSASTGGGDEQFF.

This sequence joins TRBV6-1 and TRBJ1-1; 7 bases align to TRBD1. With V trimmed by 6 bases and J by 3 bases, 10 bases remained unmatched. The CDR3 consists of 15 residues. Germline lookup yields CDR1 MNHNS and CDR2 SASEGT. The CDR3 coding sequence is TGTGCCAGCAGGGCGAGACAGGGAAGGGACACTGAAGCTTTCTTT. Residues: CASRARQGRDTEAFF.

The gene calls are TRBV30 and TRBJ2-7; D ambiguous. The V gene lost 2 bases and the J gene lost 7 bases, with 9 bases spanning the gap. Per germline, CDR1 GTSNPN and CDR2 SVGIG (reference sequence). This CDR3 contains 11 residues. CDR3 nucleotide sequence: TGTGCCTGGAGTCACCCAGGAGAGCAGTACTTC. Its translation: CAWSHPGEQYF.

The chain carries TRBV4-1 and TRBJ2-7; 11 bases line up with TRBD2. The germline V gene has CDR1 MGHRA and CDR2 YSYEKL. This CDR3 comprises 17 residues. V lost 1 base, J lost 4 bases, and 9 bases stayed unmatched. CDR3 sequence reads: CASSQGLGTSGSYEQYF. DNA of the CDR3: TGCGCCAGCAGCCAAGGTCTCGGGACTAGCGGATCGTACGAGCAGTACTTC.

The V call is TRBV4-2, the J call TRBJ1-1; D is unclear. V lost 0 bases, J lost 1 base, and 6 bases lay in between. Per the germline V gene, CDR1 is LGHNA and CDR2 is YNFKEQ. The CDR3 totals 14 residues. The CDR3 sequence is CASSQDPGNTEAFF. CDR3 nucleotides: TGTGCCAGCAGCCAAGATCCCGGGAACACTGAAGCTTTCTTT.

This chain links TRBV19 with TRBJ1-1; no definite D call. Germline-derived CDR1 and CDR2 are LNHDA and SQIVND (reference sequence). The CDR3 is 14 amino acids. V dropped 7 bases and J dropped 0 bases, with 12 bases sitting between them. The CDR3 sequence: CASTDTSVNTEAFF. In nucleotides, the CDR3 is TGTGCCAGTACCGACACGTCGGTGAACACTGAAGCTTTCTTT.